Here is one TCR beta chain with its context. Its antigen remains unidentified. The sample comes from a study of response to subunit inactivated influenza vaccine. TCRdb reanalysed the RT-PCR reads using MiXCR and keeps one entry per CDR3 protein. The table includes around 180,000 distinct CDR3 sequences, roughly 8.7% detected once. Study-wide results and caveats: Researchers suggested that each seasonal influenza vaccination recruits few new T cells.

Trimming cost V 1 base and J 7 bases, with 14 bases left between them. The CDR3 extends over 15 amino acids. Germline V gives CDR1 MGHRA, CDR2 YSYEKL. The sequence was collected from a man in his fifties who received an inactivated influenza vaccine. Here the sequenced sample was non-naive T cells sorted from PBMCs, taken on the day of vaccination. This sequence joins TRBV4-1 and TRBJ2-1; a possible D gene is TRBD1 (5 bases). The CDR3: CASSQGGLIANEQFF. The DNA for the CDR3 is TGCGCCAGCAGCCAAGGGGGCCTCATCGCTAATGAGCAGTTCTTC.